Sequencing of this T cell receptor beta chain was carried out in a study of T cells after yellow fever vaccination. The CDR3 extends over 12 amino acids. The V end was cut by 3 bases, the J end by 0 bases, with 4 bases between. Per germline, CDR1 DFQATT and CDR2 SNEGSKA (reference sequence). TCRdb processed the 5' RACE reads anew with MiXCR; each CDR3 protein has one entry. The sample lists 300,000 to 450,000 distinct CDR3 sequences, roughly 7.5% occurring once. V gene TRBV20-1 combines with J gene TRBJ2-3; no definite D call. The TCR originated in a man younger than 35 who received the YFV17D yellow fever vaccine. The source was PBMCs, collected about 41 days after the first yellow fever vaccination. Here the CDR3 reads CSASTSTDTQYF. DNA of the CDR3: TGCAGTGCTAGCACTAGCACAGATACGCAGTATTTT.